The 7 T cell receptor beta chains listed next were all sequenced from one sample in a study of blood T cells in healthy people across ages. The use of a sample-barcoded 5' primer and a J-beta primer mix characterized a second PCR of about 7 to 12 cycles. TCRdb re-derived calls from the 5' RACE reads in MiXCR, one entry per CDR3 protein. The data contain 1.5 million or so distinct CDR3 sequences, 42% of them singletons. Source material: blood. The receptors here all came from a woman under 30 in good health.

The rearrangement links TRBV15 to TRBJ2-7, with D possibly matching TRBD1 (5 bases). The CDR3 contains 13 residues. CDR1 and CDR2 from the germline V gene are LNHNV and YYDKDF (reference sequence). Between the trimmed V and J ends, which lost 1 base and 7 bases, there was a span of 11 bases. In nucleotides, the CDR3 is TGTGCCACCAGCAGAGGGCCAGGGAATGAGCAGTACTTC. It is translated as CATSRGPGNEQYF.

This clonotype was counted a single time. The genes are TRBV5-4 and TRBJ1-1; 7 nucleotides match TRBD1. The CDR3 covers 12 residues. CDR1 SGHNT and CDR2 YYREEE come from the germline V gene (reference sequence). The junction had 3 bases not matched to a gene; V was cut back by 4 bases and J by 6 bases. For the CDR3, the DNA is TGTGCCAGCAGCAGGACAGGTTCTGAAGCTTTCTTT. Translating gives CASSRTGSEAFF.

CDR3 amino acids: CASSLGQESYTF. The CDR3 nucleotides are TGTGCCAGCAGTTTGGGACAGGAGAGCTACACCTTC. The genes are TRBV28 and TRBJ1-2; 8 nucleotides agree with TRBD1. V lost 3 bases to trimming and J lost 9 bases; unmatched junction nucleotides: 3. CDR3 length equals 12 residues. Germline V gene lookup returns CDR1 MDHEN and CDR2 SYDVKM.

CDR3 sequence: CANNSSGAGEPSYEQYF. In nucleotides, the CDR3 is TGCGCCAACAACTCCTCTGGAGCGGGAGAACCGTCCTACGAGCAGTACTTC. The chain carries TRBV5-1 and TRBJ2-7; the match to TRBD2 covers 8 bases. The CDR3 consists of 17 residues. Germline V gene lookup returns CDR1 SGHRS and CDR2 YFSETQ. V was pared by 9 bases and J by 1 base, with 18 bases of the junction left unmatched.

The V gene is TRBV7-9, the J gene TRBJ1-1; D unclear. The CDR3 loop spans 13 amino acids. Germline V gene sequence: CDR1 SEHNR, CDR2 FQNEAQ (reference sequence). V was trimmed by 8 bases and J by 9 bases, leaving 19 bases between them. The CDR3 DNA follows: TGTGCCAGCTCCGCGGACGGCTATCTGCAAGCTTTCTTT. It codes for CASSADGYLQAFF.

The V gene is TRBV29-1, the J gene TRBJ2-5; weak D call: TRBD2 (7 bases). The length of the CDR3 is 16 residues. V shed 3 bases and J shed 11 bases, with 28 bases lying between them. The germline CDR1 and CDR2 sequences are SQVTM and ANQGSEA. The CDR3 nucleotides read TGCAGCGTTGACGAGGGTGAGGGGGGGGCCTACAATGAGCAGTACTTC. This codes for CSVDEGEGGAYNEQYF.

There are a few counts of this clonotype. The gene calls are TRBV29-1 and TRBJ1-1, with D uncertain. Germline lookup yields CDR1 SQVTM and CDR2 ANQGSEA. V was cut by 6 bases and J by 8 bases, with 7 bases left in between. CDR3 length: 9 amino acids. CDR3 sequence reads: CSVSGEAFF. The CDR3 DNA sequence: TGCAGCGTCTCAGGAGAAGCTTTCTTT.